Presented here are 29 T cell receptor beta chains from one specimen sequenced in a study of radiotherapy plus CTLA-4 blockade in lung cancer. Assay used: immunoSEQ multiplex PCR; TCRdb lists only in-frame clones, some missing. The repertoire holds around 99,000 clones, just over 85% seen once, with 4.9% in the top ten. Source: peripheral blood, taken from a patient treated with radiotherapy plus ipilimumab. These TCRs come from a human donor with non-small cell lung cancer that progressed on radiotherapy plus ipilimumab.

The CDR3 here is CASSMLTGQGKGGYTF. The CDR3, as DNA: TGTGCCAGCAGTATGCTGACGGGACAGGGGAAGGGAGGCTACACCTTC. This chain uses TRBV28 with TRBJ1-2; 10 nucleotides align to TRBD1. The CDR3 extends over 16 amino acids. J was trimmed by 8 bases and V by 5 bases; bases with no gene match: 14. Per germline, CDR1 MDHEN and CDR2 SYDVKM.

This chain joins TRBV30 and TRBJ1-1; a possible D gene is TRBD1 (5 bases). V was clipped by 1 base and J by 4 bases, with 13 bases between them. Germline V gives CDR1 GTSNPN, CDR2 SVGIG (reference sequence). This CDR3 contains 14 residues. CDR3 amino acids: CAWSEESGSTEAFF. Here the CDR3 DNA reads TGTGCCTGGAGTGAGGAGTCAGGGTCCACTGAAGCTTTCTTT.

This chain connects TRBV5-6 to TRBJ1-5; weak D call: TRBD1 (5 bases). V dropped 0 bases and J dropped 1 base, with 11 bases sitting between them. CDR1 SGHDT and CDR2 YYEEEE come from the germline V gene. The length of the CDR3 is 16 residues. CDR3 loop: CASSLAGGGSNQPQHF. The CDR3 bases are TGTGCCAGCAGCTTGGCTGGGGGAGGGAGCAATCAGCCCCAGCATTTT. Drawing the rest from reference TRBV5-6 and TRBJ1-5, the complete variable domain is DAGVTQSPTHLIKTRGQQVTLRCSPKSGHDTVSWYQQALGQGPQFIFQYYEEEERQRGNFPDRFSGHQFPNYSSELNVNALLLGDSALYLCASSLAGGGSNQPQHFGDGTRLSIL.

J is TRBJ2-2 and V is TRBV11-2, with no clear D. The CDR3 sequence is 14 residues long. The germline V gene has CDR1 SGHAT and CDR2 FQNNGV. V was pared by 6 bases and J by 5 bases, with 13 bases between. The CDR3 DNA sequence: TGTGCCAGCAGAGGGCCTTGGAAAACCGGGGAGCTGTTTTTT. Translation gives CASRGPWKTGELFF.

This clone has only one observation. This chain joins TRBV7-9 and TRBJ1-4; D is undetermined. V dropped 5 bases and J dropped 1 base, with 11 bases sitting between them. Germline CDR1 reads SEHNR; CDR2 reads FQNEAQ (reference sequence). This CDR3 comprises 15 residues. CDR3 sequence: CASSRGSRTNEKLFF. The CDR3 DNA is TGTGCCAGCAGCCGAGGTTCGAGAACTAATGAAAAACTGTTTTTT.

The rearrangement uses TRBV2 and TRBJ2-5, with TRBD2 matching over 10 bases. This CDR3 spans 14 amino acids. With 7 bases clipped from V and 2 bases from J, the junction kept 4 bases outside the gene matches. The germline gives CDR1 SNHLY, CDR2 FYNNEI. CDR3 in DNA: TGTGCCAGCACCGGACTAGCGGAGCAAGAGACCCAGTACTTC. This codes for CASTGLAEQETQYF.

The chain combines TRBV9 with TRBJ2-3; D gene uncertain. This CDR3 comprises 14 residues. V dropped 0 bases and J dropped 2 bases, with 7 bases sitting between them. CDR1 SGDLS and CDR2 YYNGEE come from the germline V gene. CDR3 DNA sequence: TGTGCCAGCAGCGTAGAACCCGCCACAGATACGCAGTATTTT. Protein sequence: CASSVEPATDTQYF.

The gene calls are TRBV7-9 and TRBJ2-3; TRBD2 agrees at 13 bases. Germline-derived CDR1 and CDR2 are SEHNR and FQNEAQ (reference sequence). Germline trimming cut 5 bases from V and 2 bases from J; bases unmatched to any gene: 13. CDR3 length: 19 residues. The CDR3 loop is CASSPTLTGLAGNTDTQYF. In DNA form, the CDR3 reads TGTGCCAGCAGCCCCACATTAACGGGACTAGCGGGAAACACAGATACGCAGTATTTT. Full variable domain (outside the CDR3, taken from reference TRBV7-9 and TRBJ2-3): DTGVSQNPRHKITKRGQNVTFRCDPISEHNRLYWYRQTLGQGPEFLTYFQNEAQLEKSRLLSDRFSAERPKGSFSTLEIQRTEQGDSAMYLCASSPTLTGLAGNTDTQYFGPGTRLTVL.

The chain has TRBV5-1 and TRBJ1-1; D possibly corresponds to TRBD1 (6 bases). Trimming pared 0 bases from V and 5 bases from J, leaving 11 bases between. Germline CDR1 reads SGHRS; CDR2 reads YFSETQ. The CDR3 length is 14 residues. CDR3 in amino acids: CASSLEGGRTEAFF. The CDR3 DNA reads TGCGCCAGCAGCTTGGAAGGGGGAAGGACTGAAGCTTTCTTT.

This clone was counted between two and nine times. The CDR3 DNA reads TGTGCCAGCAGTCCGACTCGACAGGCAGCGCAGTATTTT. Its protein is CASSPTRQAAQYF. The J gene is TRBJ2-3, the V gene TRBV6-4; possibly TRBD1 for D (6 bases). V was clipped by 5 bases and J by 10 bases, with 16 bases between them. The CDR3 sequence is 13 residues long. The germline V gene encodes CDR1 MRHNA and CDR2 SNTAGT.

The rearrangement joins TRBV5-1 to TRBJ1-2, with 7 bases fitting TRBD1. The germline CDR1 and CDR2 sequences are SGHRS and YFSETQ. The ends lost 4 bases at V and 6 bases at J; junction bases unmatched: 9. This CDR3 has 14 amino acids. The CDR3 DNA reads TGCGCCAGCAGCACCCGTACAGGGGCCGATGGCTACACCTTC. It translates to CASSTRTGADGYTF.

The chain joins TRBV15 to TRBJ1-5; 9 bases line up with TRBD1. Unmatched junction bases numbered 5, after V lost 2 bases and J lost 3 bases. CDR1 and CDR2 from the germline V gene are LNHNV and YYDKDF (reference sequence). The CDR3 runs 16 residues. CDR3 bases: TGTGCCACCAGCAGAACACAGGGGGCAGACAATCAGCCCCAGCATTTT. The encoded protein is CATSRTQGADNQPQHF.

Worth noting for this clone: An end of the junction does not agree with germline; a read error may underlie this. This chain links TRBV7-9 with TRBJ2-1; TRBD2 might be the D (5 bases). CDR3 size: 15 residues. The germline gives CDR1 SEHNR, CDR2 FQNEAQ (reference sequence). In DNA form, the CDR3 reads TGTGCCAGCAGTTCCGGGATACTCTCCCACAATGAGCAGTTCTTC. It is translated as CASSSGILSHNEQFF. Combining the CDR3 with reference TRBV7-9 and TRBJ2-1 gives the whole variable domain DTGVSQNPRHKITKRGQNVTFRCDPISEHNRLYWYRQTLGQGPEFLTYFQNEAQLEKSRLLSDRFSAERPKGSFSTLEIQRTEQGDSAMYLCASSSGILSHNEQFFGPGTRLTVL.

This chain connects TRBV15 to TRBJ2-7, with a tentative D call TRBD2 (7 bases). Germline V gene sequence: CDR1 LNHNV, CDR2 YYDKDF (reference sequence). There are 16 residues in the CDR3. Trimming left V 0 bases short and J 7 bases short, with 19 bases between. CDR3 bases: TGTGCCACCAGCAGAGAGAGGGGGACTACTCTTGGGGAGCAGTACTTC. It codes for CATSRERGTTLGEQYF.

Here the CDR3 reads CASSLGEGHRGAFF. The CDR3 nucleotides are TGTGCCAGCAGCTTGGGGGAGGGACACAGAGGAGCTTTCTTT. The chain joins TRBV5-4 to TRBJ1-1; tentatively, D is TRBD1 (6 bases). Germline V gene data show CDR1 as SGHNT and CDR2 as YYREEE (reference sequence). The CDR3 has 14 amino acids. The ends were cut back, 0 bases at V and 10 bases at J, with 16 bases in the middle.

The chain is built from TRBV2 and TRBJ2-3, with 12 bases that match TRBD2. In germline, CDR1 is SNHLY, CDR2 FYNNEI. The CDR3 has 18 amino acids. J gave up 0 bases and V 5 bases, and 9 bases lay outside the gene matches. The CDR3 loop reads CASSFGRTSGTSTDTQYF. As DNA, the CDR3 is TGTGCCAGCAGTTTCGGGAGGACTAGCGGGACTAGCACAGATACGCAGTATTTT.

V usage is TRBV7-3 and J usage is TRBJ2-5, with TRBD2 as a possible D gene (5 bases). The V end was cut by 5 bases, the J end by 2 bases, with 9 bases between. Germline CDR1 and CDR2: SGHTA and FQGTGA. This CDR3 comprises 13 residues. The CDR3 loop is CASSRAVQETQYF. In DNA, the CDR3 is TGTGCCAGCAGCCGAGCGGTACAAGAGACCCAGTACTTC.

To note about this clone: At one end the junction does not follow the germline gene, possibly because of a read error. The chain links TRBV5-4 to TRBJ2-3; D may be TRBD1 (6 bases). The CDR3 loop spans 14 amino acids. Germline-derived CDR1 and CDR2 are SGHNT and YYREEE (reference sequence). The CDR3 loop reads CASRLDRTTDTQYF. The CDR3 coding sequence is TGTGCCAGCAGGTTGGACAGAACCACAGATACGCAGTATTTT.

V usage is TRBV6-1 and J usage is TRBJ2-7; D gene ambiguous. The CDR3 extends over 13 amino acids. Germline-derived CDR1 and CDR2 are MNHNS and SASEGT. V lost 10 bases to trimming and J lost 5 bases, with 18 bases between them. The CDR3 reads CANRAVGSNEQYF. DNA for the CDR3: TGTGCCAACCGGGCTGTCGGGTCGAACGAGCAGTACTTC.

This rearrangement joins TRBV29-1 to TRBJ1-4, with D tentatively TRBD1 (5 bases). Germline V CDR1 and CDR2: SQVTM, ANQGSEA. This CDR3 is 14 amino acids long. V shed 7 bases and J shed 0 bases, with 12 bases lying between them. The CDR3 DNA is TGCAGCGCAGGACACCTGACAACTAATGAAAAACTGTTTTTT. Translated: CSAGHLTTNEKLFF.

V and J are TRBV6-6 and TRBJ1-2; TRBD1 agrees at 9 bases. Per germline, CDR1 MNHNY and CDR2 SVGAGI (reference sequence). The CDR3 runs to 15 residues. The junction had 4 bases not matched to a gene; V was cut back by 2 bases and J by 3 bases. The CDR3 region is CASSYPDRGDYGYTF. The DNA for the CDR3 is TGTGCCAGCAGTTACCCGGACAGGGGAGACTATGGCTACACCTTC.

V is TRBV18 and J is TRBJ2-1; 11 bases map to TRBD2. This CDR3 has 16 amino acids. Germline CDR1 reads KGHSH; CDR2 reads LQKENI. Trimming took 6 bases from V and 9 from J; bases not matched to a gene: 13. CDR3 in amino acids: CASSMLLAGALGEQFF. The CDR3 DNA sequence: TGTGCCAGCTCGATGTTACTAGCGGGAGCTTTAGGTGAGCAGTTCTTC.

The rearrangement joins TRBV6-5 to TRBJ2-1; 8 bases fit TRBD2. This CDR3 has 14 residues. The V and J ends lost 4 bases and 9 bases, in that order; junction bases with no gene match: 8. From germline, CDR1 is MNHEY and CDR2 SVGAGI. The CDR3 sequence is CASSFGGRWAEQFF. The CDR3 DNA reads TGTGCCAGCAGTTTCGGCGGGAGGTGGGCTGAGCAGTTCTTC.

This clone was counted a single time. This chain joins TRBV5-8 and TRBJ1-1; TRBD1 might be the D (5 bases). This CDR3 comprises 14 residues. Trimming stripped 4 bases from V and 3 bases from J, with 13 bases between. Germline CDR1 and CDR2: SGHTS and YDEGEE. The CDR3 sequence is CASSNPGRYTEAFF. The CDR3 DNA sequence: TGTGCCAGCAGCAACCCGGGACGGTACACTGAAGCTTTCTTT.

This clone was seen a single time. The V gene is TRBV5-1, the J gene TRBJ1-6; D perhaps matches TRBD1 (6 bases). Trimming removed 2 bases from V and 7 bases from J, with 10 bases in between. The CDR3 totals 14 residues. In germline, CDR1 is SGHRS, CDR2 YFSETQ. CDR3 sequence (DNA): TGCGCCAGCAGCTTAACAGGGCCCAATTCACCCCTCCACTTT. Translating it yields CASSLTGPNSPLHF.

This clone was recorded a few times. This sequence joins TRBV2 and TRBJ2-1; TRBD2 matches at 8 bases. This CDR3 is built from 17 residues. With 2 bases clipped from V and 4 bases from J, the junction kept 10 bases outside the gene matches. Germline CDR1 reads SNHLY; CDR2 reads FYNNEI. The CDR3 is CASSEYQREYWYNEQFF. The CDR3 DNA sequence: TGTGCCAGCAGTGAATACCAGCGGGAGTATTGGTACAATGAGCAGTTCTTC.

The J gene is TRBJ1-1, the V gene TRBV7-8; unclear D gene. Trimming pared 5 bases from V and 4 bases from J, leaving 17 bases between. Germline V CDR1 and CDR2: SGHVS, FQNEAQ. The CDR3 covers 15 residues. This CDR3 reads CASSPELALGTEAFF. The CDR3 region has the DNA TGTGCCAGCAGCCCAGAACTGGCCTTGGGCACTGAAGCTTTCTTT.

This chain connects TRBV7-8 to TRBJ2-7, with 7 bases lining up with TRBD1. Germline-derived CDR1 and CDR2 are SGHVS and FQNEAQ. This CDR3 is built from 14 residues. V lost 2 bases and J lost 4; bases outside the gene matches: 5. The CDR3 region is CASSLLGGEYEQYF. CDR3 in DNA: TGTGCCAGCAGCTTACTAGGGGGCGAATACGAGCAGTACTTC.

V is TRBV5-1 and J is TRBJ2-1; 9 bases are a match to TRBD2. This CDR3 is built from 20 residues. Per germline, CDR1 SGHRS and CDR2 YFSETQ. Trimming took 3 bases from V and 6 from J; bases not matched to a gene: 22. The chain's CDR3 is CASSSGVGGGRAYWSNEQFF. CDR3 nucleotide sequence: TGCGCCAGCAGCTCTGGTGTTGGTGGCGGGAGGGCCTACTGGTCCAATGAGCAGTTCTTC.